These 22 T cell receptor beta chains were all obtained from the same sample, sequenced in a study of OX40 agonist ivuxolimab in advanced cancers. Measured with immunoSEQ multiplex PCR; TCRdb has only the in-frame clones, and not every one. The table records over 65,000 clones, roughly 84% of them present only once. The sequenced sample was CD4+ or CD8+ T cells sorted from blood, obtained in a trial of the OX40 agonist ivuxolimab. These receptors were obtained from an adult with an advanced solid tumor such as melanoma, head and neck, liver or kidney cancer.

The V call is TRBV19, the J call TRBJ1-3, with unresolved D. Germline V gene lookup returns CDR1 LNHDA and CDR2 SQIVND (reference sequence). Trimming cost V 3 bases and J 4 bases, with 10 bases left between them. There are 14 residues in the CDR3. CDR3 sequence (DNA): TGTGCCAGTAGTATTCCCCGGGAGGGAAACACCATATATTTT. It translates to CASSIPREGNTIYF. The full variable domain, completed using reference TRBV19 and TRBJ1-3, is DGGITQSPKYLFRKEGQNVTLSCEQNLNHDAMYWYRQDPGQGLRLIYYSQIVNDFQKGDIAEGYSVSREKKESFPLTVTSAQKNPTAFYLCASSIPREGNTIYFGEGSWLTVV.

The chain couples TRBV5-1 to TRBJ2-6, with D unresolved. V lost 2 bases and J 2 bases, leaving 5 bases between the germline ends. The CDR3 extends over 14 amino acids. Germline CDR1 and CDR2: SGHRS and YFSETQ. The DNA of the CDR3 is TGCGCCAGCAGCTTTACTACTGGGGCCAACGTCCTGACTTTC. This translates into CASSFTTGANVLTF.

The rearrangement uses TRBV18 and TRBJ2-1, with 11 nucleotides matching TRBD1. CDR1 and CDR2 (germline): KGHSH, LQKENI. The CDR3 contains 16 residues. Trimming removed 4 bases from V and 8 bases from J; junction bases left unmatched: 10. The CDR3 is CASSLTGTGGFHEQFF. DNA of the CDR3: TGTGCCAGCTCACTAACCGGGACAGGGGGTTTCCATGAGCAGTTCTTC. Looking up the rest from reference TRBV18 and TRBJ2-1 gives the full variable domain: NAGVMQNPRHLVRRRGQEARLRCSPMKGHSHVYWYRQLPEEGLKFMVYLQKENIIDESGMPKERFSAEFPKEGPSILRIQQVVRGDSAAYFCASSLTGTGGFHEQFFGPGTRLTVL.

The rearrangement joins TRBV7-2 to TRBJ2-2; D possibly corresponds to TRBD1 (6 bases). The CDR3 loop spans 13 amino acids. Looked up from germline, CDR1 is SGHTA and CDR2 is FQGNSA. Between the trimmed V and J ends, which lost 8 bases and 1 base, there was a span of 8 bases. DNA of the CDR3: TGTGCCAGCTCAGGGGTGAACACCGGGGAGCTGTTTTTT. Protein sequence: CASSGVNTGELFF.

V is TRBV30 and J is TRBJ2-7, with 15 bases identical to TRBD2. The ends lost 1 base at V and 2 bases at J; junction bases unmatched: 12. The CDR3 runs 19 residues. CDR1 and CDR2 (germline): GTSNPN, SVGIG (reference sequence). Here the CDR3 reads CAWSGPSGTSGRLAYEQYF. CDR3 DNA sequence: TGTGCCTGGAGTGGCCCCTCGGGGACTAGCGGGAGGTTGGCCTACGAGCAGTACTTC.

This clone was detected only once. The V gene is TRBV7-9, the J gene TRBJ2-7; tentative D call: TRBD2 (5 bases). Trimming left V 1 base short and J 3 bases short, with 7 bases between. CDR1 SEHNR and CDR2 FQNEAQ come from the germline V gene (reference sequence). CDR3 size: 13 residues. The CDR3 DNA sequence: TGTGCCAGCAGCTTAGGTCGGGGCTACGAGCAGTACTTC. Encoded protein: CASSLGRGYEQYF.

This chain connects TRBV18 to TRBJ2-5; D remains unclear. The CDR3 runs 12 residues. The V end lost 0 bases, the J end lost 5 bases, and 4 bases lay between the germline ends. CDR1 is KGHSH, CDR2 LQKENI, per germline. The CDR3 bases are TGTGCCAGCTCACCACCTGGGGAGACCCAGTACTTC. It translates to CASSPPGETQYF.

This clone was counted only a few times. The J gene is TRBJ2-1, the V gene TRBV4-1; the match to TRBD2 covers 13 bases. The CDR3 consists of 15 residues. V lost 4 bases and J lost 12; bases outside the gene matches: 9. Looked up from germline, CDR1 is MGHRA and CDR2 is YSYEKL. The chain's CDR3 is CASSPGLAGVPRQFF. The CDR3 nucleotides are TGCGCCAGCAGCCCCGGACTAGCGGGAGTTCCAAGGCAGTTCTTC.

This clone was seen just once. The chain has TRBV27 and TRBJ1-1; 9 nucleotides align to TRBD1. The V gene end was trimmed by 4 bases and the J gene end by 5 bases; junction bases not matched to a gene: 8. The CDR3 loop spans 15 amino acids. Germline CDR1 and CDR2: MNHEY and SMNVEV (reference sequence). CDR3 in DNA: TGTGCCAGCAGTTCTCCCGACAGGGGGGGAACTGAAGCTTTCTTT. Amino acids: CASSSPDRGGTEAFF.

This clone was recorded a few times. The sample has other DNA sequences that encode this CDR3 too. V and J are TRBV7-8 and TRBJ1-2, with D possibly TRBD1 on 5 matching bases. The CDR3 is 14 amino acids. Germline CDR1 is SGHVS and CDR2 is FQNEAQ. With 1 base removed from V and 2 bases from J, the gap between germline ends came to 8 bases. The CDR3 reads CASSLERGNYGYTF. In nucleotides, the CDR3 is TGTGCCAGCAGCTTAGAGAGGGGAAACTATGGCTACACCTTC.

The chain is built from TRBV5-5 and TRBJ2-1; no reliable D call. V shed 0 bases and J shed 8 bases, with 9 bases lying between them. The germline V gene has CDR1 SGHKS and CDR2 YYEKEE (reference sequence). The CDR3 runs 13 residues. The CDR3 sequence is CASSLAGRHEQFF. In DNA, the CDR3 is TGTGCCAGCAGCTTGGCTGGCAGACATGAGCAGTTCTTC.

The rearrangement uses TRBV6-6 and TRBJ2-7, with 8 positions matching TRBD1. V gave up 1 base and J gave up 0 bases; unmatched junction bases: 2. The CDR3 is 15 residues long. Per the germline V gene, CDR1 is MNHNY and CDR2 is SVGAGI (reference sequence). The chain's CDR3 is CASSYYGQGSYEQYF. As DNA, the CDR3 is TGTGCCAGCAGTTACTACGGACAGGGCTCCTACGAGCAGTACTTC.

The J gene is TRBJ1-2, the V gene TRBV15; D is unclear. The CDR3 sequence is 15 residues long. Trimming pared 0 bases from V and 4 bases from J, leaving 12 bases between. CDR1 is LNHNV, CDR2 YYDKDF, per germline (reference sequence). CDR3 region: CATSREPLLGYGYTF. CDR3 sequence (DNA): TGTGCCACCAGCAGAGAACCCTTGTTGGGCTATGGCTACACCTTC.

With regard to this clone: Germline and junction disagree at one end, which may indicate a read error. V usage is TRBV7-7 and J usage is TRBJ1-1, with D unclear. Germline V gene data show CDR1 as SSHAT and CDR2 as FNYEAQ (reference sequence). The CDR3 loop spans 13 amino acids. CDR3 sequence: CASSLSVNTEAFF. CDR3 in DNA: TGTGCTAGCAGCTTAAGCGTGAACACTGAAGCTTTCTTT.

The chain carries TRBV5-1 and TRBJ2-3; D is undetermined. The germline CDR1 and CDR2 sequences are SGHRS and YFSETQ. The CDR3 sequence is 13 residues long. The V end was cut by 0 bases, the J end by 3 bases, with 5 bases between. The CDR3 loop reads CASSLDGTDTQYF. CDR3 DNA sequence: TGCGCCAGCAGCTTGGATGGTACAGATACGCAGTATTTT.

By sample fraction, this clone is medium-sized (0.01 to 0.1%). A junction end diverges from the germline sequence, so it may reflect a read error. The chain carries TRBV7-7 and TRBJ1-5; no clear D. This CDR3 region has 15 residues. The V gene's germline CDR1 is SSHAT and CDR2 FNYEAQ (reference sequence). In nucleotides, the CDR3 is TGTGCTAGCAGACTCCGACTGGGATCGAATCAGCCCCAGCATTTT. Translation gives CASRLRLGSNQPQHF.

The gene calls are TRBV9 and TRBJ2-2, with 10 bases identical to TRBD2. CDR3 length: 17 amino acids. Looked up from germline, CDR1 is SGDLS and CDR2 is YYNGEE. J lost 0 bases, V lost 6 bases, and 8 bases had no gene match. CDR3 residues: CASKASGRGSNTGELFF. The CDR3 DNA follows: TGTGCCAGCAAGGCCAGCGGGAGGGGGTCGAACACCGGGGAGCTGTTTTTT.

The chain couples TRBV6-5 to TRBJ2-7; 10 bases map to TRBD1. The germline V gene has CDR1 MNHEY and CDR2 SVGAGI. This CDR3 is built from 14 residues. J was trimmed by 2 bases and V by 5 bases; bases with no gene match: 3. CDR3 DNA: TGTGCCAGCAGTGACAGGGGGCGGACCTACGAGCAGTACTTC. Translation: CASSDRGRTYEQYF.

The chain is built from TRBV6-5 and TRBJ2-7, with D possibly being TRBD2 (6 bases). Trimming shortened V by 0 bases and J by 6 bases, and 12 bases separated the two germline ends. Germline V gives CDR1 MNHEY, CDR2 SVGAGI. The CDR3 is 14 residues long. The DNA of the CDR3 is TGTGCCAGCAGTTACTCGCTAGCGATGTTCGAGCAGTACTTC. Protein sequence: CASSYSLAMFEQYF.

A note on this clone: Other DNA sequences in the same sample also yield this CDR3. The CDR3 reads CASSIPGTGAHEQYF. CDR3 DNA sequence: TGTGCCAGCAGTATACCGGGGACAGGGGCTCACGAGCAGTACTTC. This chain uses TRBV27 with TRBJ2-7; TRBD1 aligns across 10 bases. The germline gives CDR1 MNHEY, CDR2 SMNVEV (reference sequence). With V trimmed by 5 bases and J by 5 bases, 9 bases remained unmatched. This CDR3 comprises 15 residues.

The chain employs TRBV6-1 and TRBJ1-2; TRBD1 aligns across 9 bases. The CDR3 has 14 amino acids. Germline loops: CDR1 MNHNS, CDR2 SASEGT. The V segment lost 5 bases and the J segment 3 bases; nucleotides outside the gene matches: 4. CDR3 in amino acids: CASSLGQGDYGYTF. Here the CDR3 DNA reads TGTGCCAGCAGTTTGGGACAGGGTGACTATGGCTACACCTTC.

Points on this clone: Other DNA sequences from this sample encode an identical CDR3 as well. V usage is TRBV7-3 and J usage is TRBJ2-2; D gene ambiguous. The V end lost 4 bases, the J end lost 5 bases, and 5 bases lay between the germline ends. CDR3 length equals 12 residues. Germline-derived CDR1 and CDR2 are SGHTA and FQGTGA. CDR3 amino acids: CASSSPTGELFF. The CDR3 bases are TGTGCCAGCAGCTCCCCTACCGGGGAGCTGTTTTTT.